This T cell receptor beta chain was identified in a study of early T cells in non-severe SARS-CoV-2 infection. CDR3 size: 13 residues. V lost 6 bases and J 0 bases, leaving 6 bases between the germline ends. Individual cDNA molecules received unique molecular identifiers. TCRdb fed the 5' RACE reads into MiXCR, producing one record per CDR3 protein. The data contain 100,000 to 150,000 distinct CDR3 sequences, 15% of them singletons. This clonotype has a count of ten or more. The chain uses TRBV12-3 or TRBV12-4 and TRBJ1-5; D is unclear. This TCR derives from an adult who was a healthcare worker with PCR-confirmed SARS-CoV-2 infection or an uninfected control (not recorded which). Sequenced material: whole blood. CDR3 region: CASSFYSNQPQHF. The CDR3 DNA sequence: TGTGCCAGCAGCTTTTATAGCAATCAGCCCCAGCATTTT.